This T cell receptor (beta chain) stems from a study of CD8 T cells in Susac syndrome. Study results and caveats: The study acknowledged a relatively small number of individuals in its TCR sequencing and HLA analysis.

Comment on this clonotype: The antigen is not known.

The authors sequenced TCR beta from blood CD8+ and CD4+ T cells. RNA was extracted with the RNeasy kit, and a quantity of roughly 0.5 to 1 ug was reverse transcribed using random hexamers. TCRdb passed the immunoSEQ multiplex PCR reads through MiXCR, listing each CDR3 protein once. The sample carries about 80,000 distinct CDR3 sequences, 91% recorded once. The CDR3 has 15 residues. V was clipped by 5 bases and J by 6 bases; unmatched bases: 10. This TCR derives from a human donor with multiple sclerosis. The genes are TRBV12-3 or TRBV12-4 and TRBJ1-2; TRBD1 matches 9 bases. Input material: CD8+ T cells from PBMCs. CDR3 region: CASSPDRGRNDGYTF. The CDR3 nucleotides are TGTGCCAGCAGTCCTGACAGGGGGAGGAATGATGGCTACACCTTC.